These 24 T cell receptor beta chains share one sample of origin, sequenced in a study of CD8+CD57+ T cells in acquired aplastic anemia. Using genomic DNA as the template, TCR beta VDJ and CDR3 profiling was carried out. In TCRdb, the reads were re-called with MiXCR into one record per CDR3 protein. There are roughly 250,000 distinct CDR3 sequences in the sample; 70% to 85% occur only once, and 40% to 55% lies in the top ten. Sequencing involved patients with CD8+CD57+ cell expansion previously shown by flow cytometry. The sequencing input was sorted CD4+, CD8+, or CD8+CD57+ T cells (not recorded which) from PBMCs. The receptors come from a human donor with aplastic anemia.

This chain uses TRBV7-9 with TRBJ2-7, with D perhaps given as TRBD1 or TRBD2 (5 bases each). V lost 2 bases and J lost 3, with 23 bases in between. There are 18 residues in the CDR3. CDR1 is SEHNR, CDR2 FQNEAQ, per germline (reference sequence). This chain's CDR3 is CASSLPADYGALFYEQYV. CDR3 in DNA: TGTGCCAGCAGCTTACCGGCAGACTACGGGGCCCTTTTCTACGAGCAGTACGTC.

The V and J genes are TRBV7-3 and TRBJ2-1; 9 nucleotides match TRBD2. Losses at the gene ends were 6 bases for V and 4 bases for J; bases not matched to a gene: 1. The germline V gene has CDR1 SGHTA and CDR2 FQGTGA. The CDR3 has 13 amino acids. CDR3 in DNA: TGTGCCAGCAGGACTAGCGGATACAATGAGCAGTTCTTC. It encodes CASRTSGYNEQFF.

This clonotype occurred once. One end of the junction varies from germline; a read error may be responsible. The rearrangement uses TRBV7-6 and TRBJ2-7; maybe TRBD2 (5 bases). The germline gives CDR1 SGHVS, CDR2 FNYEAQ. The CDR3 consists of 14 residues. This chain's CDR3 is CASTPRVNTGELYF. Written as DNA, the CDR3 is TGTGCCAGCACCCCCCGTGTAAACACCGGGGAGCTGTACTTC.

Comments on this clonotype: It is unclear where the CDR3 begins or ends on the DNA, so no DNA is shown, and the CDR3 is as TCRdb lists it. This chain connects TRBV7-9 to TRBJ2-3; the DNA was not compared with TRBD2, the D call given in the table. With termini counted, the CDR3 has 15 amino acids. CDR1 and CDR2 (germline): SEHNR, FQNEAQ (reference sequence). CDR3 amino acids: CARQGVRETQYFGYF.

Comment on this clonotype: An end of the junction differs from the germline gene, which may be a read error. The CDR3 loop is CASTIAGSPYNEQFF. CDR3 DNA sequence: TGTGCCAGTACTATAGCGGGCTCACCCTACAATGAGCAGTTCTTT. This rearrangement joins TRBV7-2 to TRBJ2-1; TRBD2 agrees at 7 bases. This CDR3 comprises 15 residues. Germline V lookup: CDR1 SGHTA, CDR2 FQGNSA.

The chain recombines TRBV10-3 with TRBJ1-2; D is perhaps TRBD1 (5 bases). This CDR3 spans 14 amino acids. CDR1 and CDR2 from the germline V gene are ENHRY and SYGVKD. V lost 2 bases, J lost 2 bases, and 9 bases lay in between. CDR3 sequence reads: CAISEGRENYGYTF. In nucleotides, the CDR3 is TGTGCCATCAGTGAGGGCAGGGAGAACTATGGCTACACCTTC.

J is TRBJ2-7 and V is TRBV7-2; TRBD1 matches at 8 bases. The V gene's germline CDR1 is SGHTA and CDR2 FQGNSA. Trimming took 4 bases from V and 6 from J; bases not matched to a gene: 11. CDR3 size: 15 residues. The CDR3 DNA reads TGTGCCAGCAGCTGGGGACAGGCGAACCTGGCCGAGCAGTACGTC. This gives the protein CASSWGQANLAEQYV.

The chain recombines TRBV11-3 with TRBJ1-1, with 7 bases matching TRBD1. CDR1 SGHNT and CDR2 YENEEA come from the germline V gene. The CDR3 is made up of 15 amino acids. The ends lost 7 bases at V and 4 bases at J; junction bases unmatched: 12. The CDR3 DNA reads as TGTGCCAGCAAGTTCACAGGGGAGGGTTTCACTGAAGCTTTCTTT. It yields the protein CASKFTGEGFTEAFF.

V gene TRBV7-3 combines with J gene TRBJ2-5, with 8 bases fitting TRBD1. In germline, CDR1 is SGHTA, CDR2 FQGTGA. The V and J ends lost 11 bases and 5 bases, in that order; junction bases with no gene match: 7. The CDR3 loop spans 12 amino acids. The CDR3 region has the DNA TGTGCCGTTCAGGGGGCGGCGGAGACCCAGTACTTC. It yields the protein CAVQGAAETQYF.

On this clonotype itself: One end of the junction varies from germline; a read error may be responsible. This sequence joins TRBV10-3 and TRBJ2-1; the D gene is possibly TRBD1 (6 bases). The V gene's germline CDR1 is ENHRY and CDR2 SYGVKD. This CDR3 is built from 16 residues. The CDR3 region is CASKFAGENYQQYLVF. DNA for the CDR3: TGTGCCAGCAAGTTCGCAGGGGAAAACTACCAGCAGTACTTGGTCTTC.

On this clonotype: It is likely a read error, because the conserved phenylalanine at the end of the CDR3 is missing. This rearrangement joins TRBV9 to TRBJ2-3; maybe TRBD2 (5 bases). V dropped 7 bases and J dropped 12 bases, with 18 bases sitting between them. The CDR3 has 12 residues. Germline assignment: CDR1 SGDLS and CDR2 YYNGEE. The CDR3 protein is CASGGGGNVQYD. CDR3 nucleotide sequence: TGTGCCAGCGGAGGAGGTGGGAACGTTCAGTATGAC.

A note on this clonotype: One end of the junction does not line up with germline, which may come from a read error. This CDR3 is CASRSLRGYDYTF. The CDR3 bases are TGTGCCAGCAGGTCTTTGAGAGGCTATGACTACACCTTC. The chain has TRBV7-3 and TRBJ1-2; D ambiguous. Germline V gene lookup returns CDR1 SGHTA and CDR2 FQGTGA. The CDR3 loop spans 13 amino acids.

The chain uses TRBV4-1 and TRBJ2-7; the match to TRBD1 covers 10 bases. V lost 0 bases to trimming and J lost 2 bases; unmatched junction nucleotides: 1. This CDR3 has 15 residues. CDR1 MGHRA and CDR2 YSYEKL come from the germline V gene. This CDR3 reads CASSQDGTGAYEQYF. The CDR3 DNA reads TGCGCCAGCAGCCAAGACGGGACAGGGGCCTACGAGCAGTACTTC.

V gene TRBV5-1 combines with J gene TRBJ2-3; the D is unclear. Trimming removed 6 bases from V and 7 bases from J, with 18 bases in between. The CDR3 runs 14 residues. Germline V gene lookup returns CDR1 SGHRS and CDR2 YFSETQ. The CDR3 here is CASKNLPGGYTQYF. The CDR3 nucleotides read TGCGCCAGCAAAAATCTGCCGGGTGGCTATACGCAGTATTTT. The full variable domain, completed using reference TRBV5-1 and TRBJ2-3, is KAGVTQTPRYLIKTRGQQVTLSCSPISGHRSVSWYQQTPGQGLQFLFEYFSETQRNKGNFPGRFSGRQFSNSRSEMNVSTLELGDSALYLCASKNLPGGYTQYFGPGTRLTVL.

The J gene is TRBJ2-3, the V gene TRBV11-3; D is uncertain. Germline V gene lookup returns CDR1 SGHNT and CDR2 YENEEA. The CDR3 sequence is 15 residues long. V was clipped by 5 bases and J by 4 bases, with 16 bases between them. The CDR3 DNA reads TGTGCCAGCAGCATGACTCTCGCGAGTGCAGATACGCAGTATTTT. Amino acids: CASSMTLASADTQYF.

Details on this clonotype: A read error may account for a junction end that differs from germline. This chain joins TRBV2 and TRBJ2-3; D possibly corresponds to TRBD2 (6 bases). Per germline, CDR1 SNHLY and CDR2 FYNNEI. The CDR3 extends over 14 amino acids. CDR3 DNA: TGTGCCAGCGGCATGGGGGGAGACCCCGCTGAGCCGTTTTTT. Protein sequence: CASGMGGDPAEPFF.

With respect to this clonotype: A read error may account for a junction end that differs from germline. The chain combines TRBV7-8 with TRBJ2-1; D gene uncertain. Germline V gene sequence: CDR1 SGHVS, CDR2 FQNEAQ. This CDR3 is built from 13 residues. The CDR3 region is CASIPRQVNEQFF. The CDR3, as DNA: TGCGCCAGCATCCCCCGCCAAGTCAATGAGCAGTTCTTC. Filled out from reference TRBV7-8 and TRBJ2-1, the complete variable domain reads GAGVSQSPRYKVAKRGQDVALRCDPISGHVSLFWYQQALGQGPEFLTYFQNEAQLDKSGLPSDRFFAERPEGSVSTLKIQRTQQEDSAVYLCASIPRQVNEQFFGPGTRLTVL.

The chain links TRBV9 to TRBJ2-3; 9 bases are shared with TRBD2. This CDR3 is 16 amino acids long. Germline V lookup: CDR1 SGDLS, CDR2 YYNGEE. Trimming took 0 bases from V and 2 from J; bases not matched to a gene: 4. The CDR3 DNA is TGTGCCAGCAGCGTAGATGCTAGCGGGGCCACAGATACGCAGTATTTT. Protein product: CASSVDASGATDTQYF. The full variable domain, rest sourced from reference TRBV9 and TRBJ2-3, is DSGVTQTPKHLITATGQRVTLRCSPRSGDLSVYWYQQSLDQGLQFLIQYYNGEERAKGNILERFSAQQFPDLHSELNLSSLELGDSALYFCASSVDASGATDTQYFGPGTRLTVL.

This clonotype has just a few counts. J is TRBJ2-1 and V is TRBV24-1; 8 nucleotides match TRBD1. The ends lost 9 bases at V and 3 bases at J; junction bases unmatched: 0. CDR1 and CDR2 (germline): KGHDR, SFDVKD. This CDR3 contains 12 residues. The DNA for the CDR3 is TGTGCCACCGGGACAGGCTACAATGAGCAGTTCTTC. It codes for CATGTGYNEQFF.

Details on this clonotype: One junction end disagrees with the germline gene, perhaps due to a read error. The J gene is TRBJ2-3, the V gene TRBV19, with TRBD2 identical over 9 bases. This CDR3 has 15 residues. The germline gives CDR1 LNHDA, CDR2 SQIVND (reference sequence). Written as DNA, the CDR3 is TGTGCCAGTAGTATAGCTAGCGGGGCATCCAATAAGCAGTACTTT. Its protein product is CASSIASGASNKQYF.

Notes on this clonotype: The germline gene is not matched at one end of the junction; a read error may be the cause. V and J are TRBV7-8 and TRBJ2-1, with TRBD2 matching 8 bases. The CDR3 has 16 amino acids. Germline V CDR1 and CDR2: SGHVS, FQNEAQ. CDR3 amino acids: CASSLAGRGDNKEQFF. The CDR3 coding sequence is TGTGCCAGCAGCTTAGCGGGGCGGGGGGATAACAAGGAGCAGTTCTTC.

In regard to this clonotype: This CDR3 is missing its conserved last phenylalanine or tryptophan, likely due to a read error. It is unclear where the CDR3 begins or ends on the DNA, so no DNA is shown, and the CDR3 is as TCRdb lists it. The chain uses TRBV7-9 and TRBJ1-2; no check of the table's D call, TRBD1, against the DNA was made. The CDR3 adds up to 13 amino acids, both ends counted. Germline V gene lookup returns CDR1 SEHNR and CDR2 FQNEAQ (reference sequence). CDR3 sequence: CASSSDGGLSPPH.

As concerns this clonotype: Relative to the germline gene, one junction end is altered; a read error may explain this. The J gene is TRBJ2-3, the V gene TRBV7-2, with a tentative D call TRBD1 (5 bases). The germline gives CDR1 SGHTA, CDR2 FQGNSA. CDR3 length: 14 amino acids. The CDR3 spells CASSFAAGRGTQNF. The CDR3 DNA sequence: TGTGCCAGCAGCTTCGCCGCAGGGCGCGGTACCCAGAATTTT. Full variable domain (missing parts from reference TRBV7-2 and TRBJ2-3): GAGVSQSPSNKVTEKGKDVELRCDPISGHTALYWYRQSLGQGLEFLIYFQGNSAPDKSGLPSDRFSAERTGGSVSTLTIQRTQQEDSAVYLCASSFAAGRGTQNFGPGTRLTVL.

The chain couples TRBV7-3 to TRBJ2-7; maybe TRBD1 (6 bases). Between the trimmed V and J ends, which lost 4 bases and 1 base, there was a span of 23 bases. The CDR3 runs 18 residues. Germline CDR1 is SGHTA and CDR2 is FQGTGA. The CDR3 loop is CASSSHRDDYAHSYEQYV. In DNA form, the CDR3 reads TGTGCCAGCAGCTCGCACAGGGACGATTACGCGCATTCCTACGAGCAGTACGTC.